This T cell receptor (beta chain) was identified during a study of T cell repertoires in cytomegalovirus infection. Overall study: Alongside well-studied HLA-B-restricted CMV epitopes, recently identified HLA-C-restricted CMV epitopes were also used. Study-wide results and caveats: The ex vivo response was dominated by HLA-C-restricted CMV-specific TCR beta clonotypes.

TCRdb redid the calling of the reads with MiXCR, one entry per CDR3 protein. Of about 830,000 distinct CDR3 sequences in the sample, 32% were seen once. The trim removed 5 bases at V and 0 bases at J, leaving 14 bases unmatched. The CDR3 is 19 residues long. CDR1 is SGHVS, CDR2 FNYEAQ, per germline. Remarks on this clonotype: The antigen is not known.

The receptor was derived from a human donor in good health (CMV status not recorded). Some clones in this sample may be carry-over from other donors' samples. The chain links TRBV7-6 to TRBJ2-2; 8 nucleotides agree with TRBD2. Specimen: cultured CD8+ T cells from PBMCs, collected from culture after CMV antigen stimulation. The CDR3 here is CASSPWRVAGRSNTGELFF. The CDR3 DNA reads TGTGCCAGCAGCCCTTGGAGGGTAGCGGGGCGTTCGAACACCGGGGAGCTGTTTTTT.